The entry that follows covers one TCR beta chain sequence. The CDR3 sequence is 15 residues long. Germline CDR1 and CDR2: SGHRS and YFSETQ. V lost 0 bases and J lost 1, with 9 bases in between. The data were obtained in a study of cytotoxic CD8 clonotypes in ibrutinib-treated CLL. Only in-frame clones appear in the TCRdb table, and some are missing; sequencing was by immunoSEQ multiplex PCR. The data show over 250,000 clones, with 76% seen just once and about 6% held by the top ten. The V gene is TRBV5-1, the J gene TRBJ2-3, with no clear D. Material: PBMCs, obtained at disease progression, from a patient treated with ibrutinib. This receptor was taken from a human donor with chronic lymphocytic leukemia. The CDR3 here is CASSLEGGGTDTQYF. In DNA, the CDR3 is TGCGCCAGCAGCTTGGAGGGTGGGGGCACAGATACGCAGTATTTT.